What follows are 8 T cell receptor beta chains derived from one specimen sequenced in a study of T cells in Graves' hyperthyroidism and ophthalmopathy. Amplification of TCR beta CDR3 regions used RNA as the template. Initially, a first-round RT-PCR of the TCR CDR3 employed the HTBI primer set. MiXCR, run by TCRdb on the multiplex PCR reads, gives a single entry per CDR3 protein. This table has about 410,000 distinct CDR3 sequences, more than 12% appearing once. Material for sequencing was blood. The receptors were sampled from a woman aged 25 to 39 with Graves' ophthalmopathy.

At least ten counts were recorded for this clonotype. The chain carries TRBV12-3 or TRBV12-4 and TRBJ1-5; no definite D call. CDR3 length: 14 residues. Trimming stripped 8 bases from V and 12 bases from J, with 23 bases between. As DNA, the CDR3 is TGTGCCAGCTCCGAATCTGGCCGGGGTCCACACCAGCATTTT. It encodes CASSESGRGPHQHF.

This clonotype came up many times. The CDR3 reads CASSLNRLYEQYF. The DNA for the CDR3 is TGTGCCAGCAGTTTGAACAGACTCTACGAGCAGTACTTC. The rearrangement links TRBV28 to TRBJ2-7; D is undetermined. Germline V CDR1 and CDR2: MDHEN, SYDVKM. V lost 3 bases, J lost 3 bases, and 9 bases lay in between. The CDR3 sequence is 13 residues long.

This clonotype was seen ten or more times. V gene TRBV3-1 combines with J gene TRBJ1-2, with D unclear. This CDR3 region has 15 residues. The V gene's germline CDR1 is LGHDT and CDR2 YNNKEL (reference sequence). Trimming pared 1 base from V and 7 bases from J, leaving 16 bases between. DNA for the CDR3: TGTGCCAGCAGCCAAGCTGCAGGAACATCCCTTGGCTACACCTTC. Translated, it gives CASSQAAGTSLGYTF.

V gene TRBV7-6 combines with J gene TRBJ1-3; D not certain. From germline, CDR1 is SGHVS and CDR2 FNYEAQ. V was pared by 8 bases and J by 1 base, with 6 bases between. The CDR3 sequence is 12 residues long. CDR3 in amino acids: CASGASGNTIYF. Here the CDR3 DNA reads TGTGCCAGCGGTGCGTCTGGAAACACCATATATTTT.

The table lists this clonotype with a few counts. The chain links TRBV19 to TRBJ2-1, with 12 bases that match TRBD2. V gave up 4 bases and J gave up 5 bases; unmatched junction bases: 3. This CDR3 comprises 15 residues. In germline, CDR1 is LNHDA, CDR2 SQIVND (reference sequence). Written as DNA, the CDR3 is TGTGCCAGTAGTAGTGGACTAGCGGGGAACAATGAGCAGTTCTTC. It translates to CASSSGLAGNNEQFF.

This clonotype showed up many times. The chain has TRBV6-1 and TRBJ1-5; 9 bases are shared with TRBD1. V lost 7 bases to trimming and J lost 3 bases; unmatched junction nucleotides: 4. Per germline, CDR1 MNHNS and CDR2 SASEGT. This CDR3 spans 14 amino acids. DNA of the CDR3: TGTGCCAGCAAGGGACAGGGTTTCAATCAGCCCCAGCATTTT. This translates into CASKGQGFNQPQHF.

This clonotype appeared many times. The J gene is TRBJ2-5, the V gene TRBV5-6; a possible D gene is TRBD1 (6 bases). Germline values: CDR1 SGHDT, CDR2 YYEEEE. With 4 bases removed from V and 2 bases from J, the gap between germline ends came to 15 bases. This CDR3 has 15 amino acids. The CDR3 coding sequence is TGTGCCAGCAGCAACCGAGACAGGCCTCAAGAGACCCAGTACTTC. Amino acid sequence: CASSNRDRPQETQYF.

This clonotype has ten or more counts. The CDR3 DNA sequence: TGCGCCAGCAGCCTGGTCGGGTTCGGCACCGGGGAGCTGTTTTTT. It translates to CASSLVGFGTGELFF. V usage is TRBV4-1 and J usage is TRBJ2-2; no reliable D call. This CDR3 is 15 amino acids long. V lost 4 bases and J 4 bases, leaving 13 bases between the germline ends. Germline V gene data show CDR1 as MGHRA and CDR2 as YSYEKL.